Sequencing of this T cell receptor beta chain was carried out in a study of patients and donors after allogeneic stem cell transplantation. This CDR3 has 14 residues. Germline lookup yields CDR1 MNHNS and CDR2 SASEGT. V shed 6 bases and J shed 0 bases, with 12 bases lying between them. One entry per CDR3 protein results from TCRdb running MiXCR on the RT-PCR reads. The table shows around 240,000 distinct CDR3 sequences, with roughly an eighth occurring only once. The chain combines TRBV6-1 with TRBJ2-7; the D is unclear. This TCR derives from a human donor who was either an allogeneic HSCT recipient or a stem cell or donor lymphocyte infusion donor (not recorded which). It is not recorded whose cells these are; they may come from a transplant donor. Sequencing used blood, either unsorted or a sorted T cell fraction (not recorded which). The DNA of the CDR3 is TGTGCCAGCAGAGGTCAGGTTCGCTCCTACGAGCAGTACTTC. Translating it yields CASRGQVRSYEQYF.